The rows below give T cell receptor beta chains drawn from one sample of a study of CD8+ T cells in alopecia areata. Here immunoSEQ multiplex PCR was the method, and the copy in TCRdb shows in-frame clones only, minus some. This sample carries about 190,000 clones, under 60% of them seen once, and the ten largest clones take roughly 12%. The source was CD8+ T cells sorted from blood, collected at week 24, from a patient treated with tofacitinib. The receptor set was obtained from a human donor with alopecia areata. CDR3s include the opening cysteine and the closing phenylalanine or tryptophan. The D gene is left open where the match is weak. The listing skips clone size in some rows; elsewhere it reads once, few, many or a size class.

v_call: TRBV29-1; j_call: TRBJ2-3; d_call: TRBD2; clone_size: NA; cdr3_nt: TGCAGCGTTGAACCCCACGGGGAGCGGGGATATAGCACAGATACGCAGTATTTT; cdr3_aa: CSVEPHGERGYSTDTQYF
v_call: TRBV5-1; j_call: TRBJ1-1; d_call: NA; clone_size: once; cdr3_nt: TGCGCCAGCAGCTTCAAGACAGAGAACACTGAAGCTTTCTTT; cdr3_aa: CASSFKTENTEAFF
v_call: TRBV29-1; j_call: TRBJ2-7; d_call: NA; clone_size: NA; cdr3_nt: TGCAGCGTTGAAACGGGGAGCTCCTACGAGCAGTACTTC; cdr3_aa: CSVETGSSYEQYF
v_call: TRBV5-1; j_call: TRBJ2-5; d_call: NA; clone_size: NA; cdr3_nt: TGCGCCAAACTTGAAGGGCAGGGTGCGGAGACCCAGTACTTC; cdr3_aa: CAKLEGQGAETQYF
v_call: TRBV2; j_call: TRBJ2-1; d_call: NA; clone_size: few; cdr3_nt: TGTGCCAGCAGTGAATACGAGCAGTTCTTC; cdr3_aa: CASSEYEQFF
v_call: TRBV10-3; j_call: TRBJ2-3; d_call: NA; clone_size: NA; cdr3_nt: TGTGCCATCAGACTGGACAGTAGCACAGATACGCAGTATTTT; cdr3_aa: CAIRLDSSTDTQYF
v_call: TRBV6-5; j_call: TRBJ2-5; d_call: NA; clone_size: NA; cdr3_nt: TGTGCCAGCAGTTACTTGGGAGAAGAGACCCAGTACTTC; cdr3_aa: CASSYLGEETQYF
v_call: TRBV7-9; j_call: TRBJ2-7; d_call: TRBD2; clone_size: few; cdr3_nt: TGTGCCAGCAGCCTCAATAGCGGGGGCAACGAGCAGTACTTC; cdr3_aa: CASSLNSGGNEQYF
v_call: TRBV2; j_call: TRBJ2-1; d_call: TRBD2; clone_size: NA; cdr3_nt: TGTGCCAGCAGTGATCTAGCGGGGGGGCAAAATGAGCAGTTCTTC; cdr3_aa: CASSDLAGGQNEQFF
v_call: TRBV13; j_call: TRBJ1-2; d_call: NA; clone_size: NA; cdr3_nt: TGTGCCAGCAGCTTATCGTCTAACTATGGCTACACCTTC; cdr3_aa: CASSLSSNYGYTF
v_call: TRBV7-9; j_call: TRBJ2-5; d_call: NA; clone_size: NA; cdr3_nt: TGTGCCAGCAGCTTAACACACCGTCCAGAGACCCAGTACTTC; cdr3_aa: CASSLTHRPETQYF
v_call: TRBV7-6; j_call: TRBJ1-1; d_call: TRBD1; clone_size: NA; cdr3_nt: TGTGCCAGCAGCAGTGAATCAGGGGGCACTGAAGCTTTCTTT; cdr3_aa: CASSSESGGTEAFF
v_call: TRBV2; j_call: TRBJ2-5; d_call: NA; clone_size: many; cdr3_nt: TGTGCCAGCAGTGCGTCAGGGGCGAACCAAGAGACCCAGTACTTC; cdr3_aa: CASSASGANQETQYF
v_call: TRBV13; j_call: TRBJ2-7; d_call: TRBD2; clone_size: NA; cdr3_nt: TGTGCCAGCAGCTCCACTAGCGGCGGGGAGCAGTACTTC; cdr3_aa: CASSSTSGGEQYF
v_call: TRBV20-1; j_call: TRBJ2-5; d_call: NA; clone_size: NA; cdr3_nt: TGCAGTCTGAAAGAGACCCAGTACTTC; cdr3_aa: CSLKETQYF
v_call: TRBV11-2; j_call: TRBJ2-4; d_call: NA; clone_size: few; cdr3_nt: TGTGCCAGCAGCTTATCGTGGGATCCCAAAAACATTCAGTACTTC; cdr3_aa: CASSLSWDPKNIQYF
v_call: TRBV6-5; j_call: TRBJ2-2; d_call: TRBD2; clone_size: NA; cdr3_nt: TGTGCCAGCAGTTACCCGTCTAGCGGGGGGGCCGGGGAGCTGTTTTTT; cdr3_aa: CASSYPSSGGAGELFF
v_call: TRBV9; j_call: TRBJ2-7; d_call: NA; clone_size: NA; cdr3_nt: TGTGCCAGCAGCCCACCTTCTCCCCACGAGCAGTACTTC; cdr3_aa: CASSPPSPHEQYF
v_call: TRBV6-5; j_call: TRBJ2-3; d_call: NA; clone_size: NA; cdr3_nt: TGTGCCAGCAGGGGCCTCACAGATACGCAGTATTTT; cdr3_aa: CASRGLTDTQYF
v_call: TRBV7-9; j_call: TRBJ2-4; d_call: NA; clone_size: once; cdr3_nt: TGTGCCAGCAGCTTAGGTGACCAGGTCAAAAACATTCAGTACTTC; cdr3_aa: CASSLGDQVKNIQYF
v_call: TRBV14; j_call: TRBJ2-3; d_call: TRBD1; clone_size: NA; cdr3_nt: TGTGCCAGCAGCCCGGCCCCTCGGGACAGACCAGTGTTT; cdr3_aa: CASSPAPRDRPVF